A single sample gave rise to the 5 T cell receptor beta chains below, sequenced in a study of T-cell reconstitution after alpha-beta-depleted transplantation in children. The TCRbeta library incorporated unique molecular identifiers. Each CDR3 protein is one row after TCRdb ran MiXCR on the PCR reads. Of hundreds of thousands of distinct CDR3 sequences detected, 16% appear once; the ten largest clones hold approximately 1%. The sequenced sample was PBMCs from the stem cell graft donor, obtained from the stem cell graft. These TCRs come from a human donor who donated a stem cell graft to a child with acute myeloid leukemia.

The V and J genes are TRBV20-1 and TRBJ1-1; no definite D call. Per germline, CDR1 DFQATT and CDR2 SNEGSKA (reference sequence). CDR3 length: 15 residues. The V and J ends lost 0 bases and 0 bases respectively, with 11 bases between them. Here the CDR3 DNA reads TGCAGTGCTAGAGATCGGGGTCATTTGAACACTGAAGCTTTCTTT. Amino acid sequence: CSARDRGHLNTEAFF.

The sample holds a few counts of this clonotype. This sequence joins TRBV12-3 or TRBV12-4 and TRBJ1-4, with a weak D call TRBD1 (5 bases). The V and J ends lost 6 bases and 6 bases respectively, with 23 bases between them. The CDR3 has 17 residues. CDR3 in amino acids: CASRPLGVRTPHEKLFF. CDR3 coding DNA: TGTGCCAGCAGGCCTCTAGGGGTCCGTACCCCCCATGAAAAACTGTTTTTT.

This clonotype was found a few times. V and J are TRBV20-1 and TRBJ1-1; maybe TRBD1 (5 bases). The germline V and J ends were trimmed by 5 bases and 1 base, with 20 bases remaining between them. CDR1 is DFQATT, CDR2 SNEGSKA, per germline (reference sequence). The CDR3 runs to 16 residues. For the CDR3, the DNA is TGCAGTGCTCCGAACCCTACCGCGACAGCGAACACTGAAGCTTTCTTT. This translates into CSAPNPTATANTEAFF.

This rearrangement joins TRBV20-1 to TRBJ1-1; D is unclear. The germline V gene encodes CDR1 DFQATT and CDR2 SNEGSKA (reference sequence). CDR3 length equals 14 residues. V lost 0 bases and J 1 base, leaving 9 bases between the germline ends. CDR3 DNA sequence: TGCAGTGCTAGAGATGGAAGGACGAACACTGAAGCTTTCTTT. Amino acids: CSARDGRTNTEAFF.

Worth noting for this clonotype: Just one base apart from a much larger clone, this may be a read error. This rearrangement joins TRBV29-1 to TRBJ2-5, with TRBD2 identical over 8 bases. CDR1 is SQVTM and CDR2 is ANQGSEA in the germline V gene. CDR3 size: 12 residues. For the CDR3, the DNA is TGCAGAGTTGTCCCTAGCGGGGAGACCCAGTACTTC. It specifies CRVVPSGETQYF.